These 10 T cell receptor beta chains came from one sample sequenced in a study of T cell responses to AZD1222 COVID-19 vaccine. TCRdb keeps only in-frame clones here, not all; method: immunoSEQ multiplex PCR. The sample shows 95,000 to 150,000 clones, around nine tenths of them seen only once. Sequences were derived from peripheral blood, sampled on day 0 of AZD1222 vaccination. The receptor source for this set is an adult in good health.

The V gene is TRBV6-2 or TRBV6-3, the J gene TRBJ2-5; no reliable D call. The CDR3 runs to 14 residues. Looked up from germline, CDR1 is MNHEY and CDR2 is SVGEGT. Trimming removed 5 bases from V and 3 bases from J, with 13 bases in between. CDR3 sequence reads: CASSLRDLKETQYF. The DNA of the CDR3 is TGTGCCAGCAGTCTCAGAGACCTCAAAGAGACCCAGTACTTC.

V is TRBV3-1 (or the pseudogene TRBV3-2) and J is TRBJ2-7; 9 positions match TRBD1. CDR1 and CDR2 from the germline V gene are LGHDT and YNNKEL (reference sequence). The CDR3 is 14 residues long. The V segment lost 6 bases and the J segment 6 bases; nucleotides outside the gene matches: 9. The CDR3 region is CASSPYRGLGEQYF. The CDR3 bases are TGTGCCAGCAGTCCCTACAGGGGGCTTGGCGAGCAGTACTTC.

V gene TRBV7-3 combines with J gene TRBJ2-3; D is ambiguous. V was shortened by 5 bases and J by 3 bases, with 6 bases between the two germline ends. Germline lookup yields CDR1 SGHTA and CDR2 FQGTGA. The CDR3 has 12 amino acids. The CDR3 protein is CASSATTDTQYF. CDR3 bases: TGTGCCAGCAGCGCAACGACAGATACGCAGTATTTT.

This clone has just one count. The rearrangement uses TRBV5-4 and TRBJ2-2; perhaps TRBD2 as D (5 bases). Germline V lookup: CDR1 SGHNT, CDR2 YYREEE (reference sequence). The CDR3 consists of 15 residues. Deletions cut 4 bases from V and 5 bases from J, with 15 bases between. Here the CDR3 reads CASSEGIDRTGELFF. CDR3 nucleotide sequence: TGTGCCAGCAGCGAGGGCATCGACCGGACCGGGGAGCTGTTTTTT.

This clone appeared a single time. The V call is TRBV27, the J call TRBJ2-7; TRBD1 might be the D (5 bases). The CDR3 has 14 residues. V lost 0 bases to trimming and J lost 4 bases, with 10 bases between them. Germline CDR1 MNHEY, CDR2 SMNVEV (reference sequence). In DNA form, the CDR3 reads TGTGCCAGCAGTTTATCGGAAAGGGGTTACGAGCAGTACTTC. Residues: CASSLSERGYEQYF.

The J gene is TRBJ2-5, the V gene TRBV9; 10 bases map to TRBD1. The CDR3 extends over 14 amino acids. Germline V gives CDR1 SGDLS, CDR2 YYNGEE. With 3 bases clipped from V and 5 bases from J, the junction kept 4 bases outside the gene matches. In DNA form, the CDR3 reads TGTGCCAGCAGCGGGACAGGGGGTCTGGAGACCCAGTACTTC. Its protein product is CASSGTGGLETQYF.

J is TRBJ2-7 and V is TRBV28, with D tentatively TRBD1 (6 bases). This CDR3 contains 13 residues. Germline CDR1 MDHEN, CDR2 SYDVKM. The V end was cut by 5 bases, the J end by 7 bases, with 15 bases between. CDR3 sequence reads: CASSPQGTGEQYF. The DNA of the CDR3 is TGTGCCAGCAGTCCTCAGGGGACGGGAGAGCAGTACTTC.

The V and J genes are TRBV6-2 or TRBV6-3 and TRBJ2-7, with D hard to call. Germline values: CDR1 MNHEY, CDR2 SVGEGT. The CDR3 extends over 11 amino acids. Trimming took off 4 bases at V and 9 bases at J, with 10 bases between the two ends. CDR3 coding DNA: TGTGCCAGCAGTTCGCGAAAGGCGCAGTACTTC. Translated, it gives CASSSRKAQYF.

The V call is TRBV15, the J call TRBJ2-1; D might be TRBD2 (5 bases). V was trimmed by 1 base and J by 7 bases, leaving 8 bases between them. CDR1 and CDR2 from the germline V gene are LNHNV and YYDKDF (reference sequence). CDR3 length: 13 amino acids. The CDR3 coding sequence is TGTGCCACCAGCAGAGGTGGGGAGAATGAGCAGTTCTTC. The encoded protein is CATSRGGENEQFF. The full variable domain, completed using reference TRBV15 and TRBJ2-1, is DAMVIQNPRYQVTQFGKPVTLSCSQTLNHNVMYWYQQKSSQAPKLLFHYYDKDFNNEADTPDNFQSRRPNTSFCFLDIRSPGLGDTAMYLCATSRGGENEQFFGPGTRLTVL.

The chain has TRBV6-5 and TRBJ2-2; maybe TRBD1 (6 bases). Germline assignment: CDR1 MNHEY and CDR2 SVGAGI. Trimming removed 0 bases from V and 5 bases from J, with 13 bases in between. The CDR3 is 16 amino acids. CDR3 nucleotides: TGTGCCAGCAGTTACTCGGGACAAAGTGGAACCGGGGAGCTGTTTTTT. As protein: CASSYSGQSGTGELFF.